The 18 T cell receptor beta chains reported below all come from one sample, sequenced in a study of blood T cell repertoires in COVID-19. Only in-frame clones appear in the TCRdb table, and some are missing; sequencing was by immunoSEQ multiplex PCR. The sample shows about 270,000 clones, about 86% of them seen only once. Sequencing was performed on peripheral blood. All receptors derive from an elderly man with acute or convalescent COVID-19.

The chain couples TRBV6-5 to TRBJ1-2; 9 bases fit TRBD1. Germline V lookup: CDR1 MNHEY, CDR2 SVGAGI. V gave up 3 bases and J gave up 8 bases; unmatched junction bases: 7. This CDR3 has 14 residues. This CDR3 reads CASSYQDRGGGYTF. The CDR3 DNA sequence: TGTGCCAGCAGTTATCAGGACAGGGGTGGAGGCTACACCTTC.

The chain recombines TRBV27 with TRBJ1-5, with TRBD1 as a possible D gene (6 bases). CDR1 is MNHEY, CDR2 SMNVEV, per germline (reference sequence). V was shortened by 6 bases and J by 7 bases, with 19 bases between the two germline ends. The CDR3 is made up of 15 amino acids. The CDR3 here is CASSRGGTGQQPQHF. CDR3 sequence (DNA): TGTGCCAGCAGCCGAGGCGGCACAGGGCAGCAGCCCCAGCATTTT.

The chain couples TRBV7-2 to TRBJ2-7; TRBD1 might be the D (5 bases). Trimming cost V 2 bases and J 2 bases, with 10 bases left between them. CDR1 and CDR2 from the germline V gene are SGHTA and FQGNSA. The CDR3 contains 14 residues. Here the CDR3 reads CASSLQGSTYEQYF. The CDR3 nucleotides read TGTGCCAGCAGCTTACAGGGATCAACCTACGAGCAGTACTTC.

This sequence joins TRBV5-1 and TRBJ2-5; D remains unclear. Germline CDR1 reads SGHRS; CDR2 reads YFSETQ. The CDR3 runs to 13 residues. V lost 7 bases, J lost 4 bases, and 14 bases lay in between. The CDR3 nucleotides are TGCGCCAGCTCGATAGAAGCAGGAGAGACCCAGTACTTC. Translating it yields CASSIEAGETQYF.

The chain employs TRBV28 and TRBJ2-7; the match to TRBD1 covers 10 bases. CDR3 size: 15 residues. Germline loops: CDR1 MDHEN, CDR2 SYDVKM. The junction had 8 bases not matched to a gene; V was cut back by 5 bases and J by 4 bases. CDR3 in amino acids: CASSVGTGVLYEQYF. In DNA form, the CDR3 reads TGTGCCAGCAGTGTAGGGACAGGGGTTTTGTACGAGCAGTACTTC.

The gene calls are TRBV7-8 and TRBJ1-4; D is unresolved. Per the germline V gene, CDR1 is SGHVS and CDR2 is FQNEAQ. Trimming stripped 6 bases from V and 6 bases from J, with 26 bases between. This CDR3 region has 18 residues. CDR3 DNA sequence: TGTGCCAGCAGTCCAAAAACGGGTTTTTCCCTGGATCATGAAAAACTGTTTTTT. This translates into CASSPKTGFSLDHEKLFF.

The chain employs TRBV9 and TRBJ2-6; 11 bases are a match to TRBD1. The CDR3 extends over 18 amino acids. Germline loops: CDR1 SGDLS, CDR2 YYNGEE. V lost 2 bases and J lost 3; bases outside the gene matches: 7. The CDR3 sequence is CASSVTGTGGIGANVLTF. Here the CDR3 DNA reads TGTGCCAGCAGCGTGACCGGGACAGGGGGTATTGGGGCCAACGTCCTGACTTTC.

The CDR3 sequence: CASADRYNEQFF. The CDR3 DNA follows: TGTGCCAGTGCCGACAGATACAATGAGCAGTTCTTC. This chain uses TRBV19 with TRBJ2-1; maybe TRBD1 (5 bases). Germline V lookup: CDR1 LNHDA, CDR2 SQIVND (reference sequence). CDR3 size: 12 residues. Deletions cut 8 bases from V and 4 bases from J, with 9 bases between.

V is TRBV4-1 and J is TRBJ1-4; 9 bases line up with TRBD1. With V trimmed by 4 bases and J by 8 bases, 5 bases remained unmatched. CDR1 and CDR2 (germline): MGHRA, YSYEKL. The CDR3 is 14 residues long. The CDR3 region is CASSPTGTGEKLFF. The CDR3 DNA is TGCGCCAGCAGCCCCACAGGGACAGGGGAAAAACTGTTTTTT.

This chain connects TRBV9 to TRBJ2-2; weak D call: TRBD2 (6 bases). The ends were cut back, 6 bases at V and 3 bases at J, with 15 bases in the middle. The CDR3 spans 15 residues. CDR1 SGDLS and CDR2 YYNGEE come from the germline V gene. The CDR3 is CASKETGVDTGELFF. For the CDR3, the DNA is TGTGCCAGCAAAGAAACGGGAGTCGACACCGGGGAGCTGTTTTTT.

The gene calls are TRBV10-3 and TRBJ2-1; 9 bases match TRBD1. With V trimmed by 2 bases and J by 4 bases, 6 bases remained unmatched. This CDR3 has 16 amino acids. Germline CDR1 is ENHRY and CDR2 is SYGVKD. The CDR3 sequence: CAISELRDRAYNEQFF. The CDR3 DNA is TGTGCCATCAGTGAGCTACGGGACAGGGCTTACAATGAGCAGTTCTTC.

The V call is TRBV27, the J call TRBJ2-1, with 7 bases matching TRBD2. CDR1 MNHEY and CDR2 SMNVEV come from the germline V gene (reference sequence). The CDR3 extends over 15 amino acids. V lost 0 bases and J lost 7; bases outside the gene matches: 6. The CDR3 is CASSLSLLAMNEQFF. CDR3 bases: TGTGCCAGCAGTTTATCCCTACTAGCGATGAATGAGCAGTTCTTC.

The genes are TRBV9 and TRBJ1-1; D is undetermined. Germline values: CDR1 SGDLS, CDR2 YYNGEE. V was shortened by 5 bases and J by 4 bases, with 12 bases between the two germline ends. The CDR3 length is 13 residues. For the CDR3, the DNA is TGTGCCAGCAGTAAGGAGATGCCCACTGAAGCTTTCTTT. Translated: CASSKEMPTEAFF.

The table lists this clone with a count of one. The chain recombines TRBV7-2 with TRBJ1-2, with TRBD1 matching 12 bases. The length of the CDR3 is 17 residues. After removal of 5 bases from V and 1 base from J, the junction contained 8 bases not matched to a gene. The germline V gene encodes CDR1 SGHTA and CDR2 FQGNSA. The CDR3 is CASSSQGTGGFNYGYTF. Written as DNA, the CDR3 is TGTGCCAGCAGCAGTCAAGGGACAGGGGGCTTTAACTATGGCTACACCTTC.

This CDR3 is CATSDMEVAGATGGEQFF. DNA of the CDR3: TGTGCCACCAGTGATATGGAAGTAGCGGGAGCGACCGGGGGTGAGCAGTTCTTC. The gene calls are TRBV24-1 and TRBJ2-1; 9 positions match TRBD2. J gave up 9 bases and V 3 bases, and 17 bases lay outside the gene matches. The CDR3 is 18 amino acids. Germline V gives CDR1 KGHDR, CDR2 SFDVKD.

The chain links TRBV7-3 to TRBJ2-7, with TRBD2 identical over 8 bases. The CDR3 has 15 residues. V trimming: 6 bases; J trimming: 2 bases; junction bases outside the gene matches: 9. CDR1 and CDR2 (germline): SGHTA, FQGTGA. The CDR3 DNA sequence: TGTGCCAGCAGTAAGGGAATAGCGGGACCCTACGAGCAGTACTTC. Protein: CASSKGIAGPYEQYF.

This chain connects TRBV3-1 (or the pseudogene TRBV3-2) to TRBJ1-2, with 8 bases matching TRBD1. The CDR3 has 14 amino acids. The germline gives CDR1 LGHDT, CDR2 YNNKEL (reference sequence). V was pared by 5 bases and J by 4 bases, with 6 bases of the junction left unmatched. CDR3 protein: CASSSAGGSYGYTF. The CDR3 nucleotides are TGTGCCAGCAGCAGCGCAGGGGGCTCCTATGGCTACACCTTC.

On this clone itself: The germline gene is not matched at one end of the junction; a read error may be the cause. Other DNA variants within this sample encode the same CDR3. The V and J genes are TRBV19 and TRBJ1-5; 7 bases are shared with TRBD1. The CDR3 extends over 14 amino acids. Germline-derived CDR1 and CDR2 are LNHDA and SQIVND (reference sequence). The CDR3 loop is CASSRGQSNQPQHF. CDR3 nucleotides: TGTGCCAGTAGTAGGGGACAGAGCAATCAACCCCAGCATTTT. The whole variable domain, remainder taken from reference TRBV19 and TRBJ1-5, is DGGITQSPKYLFRKEGQNVTLSCEQNLNHDAMYWYRQDPGQGLRLIYYSQIVNDFQKGDIAEGYSVSREKKESFPLTVTSAQKNPTAFYLCASSRGQSNQPQHFGDGTRLSIL.